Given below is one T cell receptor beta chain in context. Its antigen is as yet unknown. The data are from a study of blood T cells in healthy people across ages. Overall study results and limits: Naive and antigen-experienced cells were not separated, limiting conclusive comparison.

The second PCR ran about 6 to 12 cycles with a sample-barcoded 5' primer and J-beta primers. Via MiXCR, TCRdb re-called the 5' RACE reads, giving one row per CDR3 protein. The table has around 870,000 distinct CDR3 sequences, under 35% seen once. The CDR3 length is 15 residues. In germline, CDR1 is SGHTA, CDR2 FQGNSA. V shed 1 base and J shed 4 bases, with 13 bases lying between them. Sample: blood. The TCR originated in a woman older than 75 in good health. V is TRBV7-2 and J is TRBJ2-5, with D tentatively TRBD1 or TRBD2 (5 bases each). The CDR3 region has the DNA TGTGCCAGCAGCTTAGGGGTTCGGGACGGAGAGACCCAGTACTTC. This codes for CASSLGVRDGETQYF. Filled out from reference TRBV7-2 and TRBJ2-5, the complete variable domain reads GAGVSQSPSNKVTEKGKDVELRCDPISGHTALYWYRQSLGQGLEFLIYFQGNSAPDKSGLPSDRFSAERTGGSVSTLTIQRTQQEDSAVYLCASSLGVRDGETQYFGPGTRLLVL.